The 32 T cell receptor beta chains below were found in one sample sequenced in a study of shared clonotypes between healthy human individuals. Assay used: immunoSEQ multiplex PCR; TCRdb lists only in-frame clones, some missing. This table has 230,000 or so clones, 65% appearing once. The material sequenced was memory CD4+ T cells sorted from blood. The sample's subset: CD45RA-negative fraction. These receptors were collected from a man aged 25 to 40 in good health.

V usage is TRBV5-1 and J usage is TRBJ2-6, with TRBD1 matching over 7 bases. Germline lookup yields CDR1 SGHRS and CDR2 YFSETQ. The V and J ends lost 6 bases and 0 bases, in that order; junction bases with no gene match: 3. The CDR3 contains 15 residues. The CDR3 DNA sequence: TGCGCCAGCATGCCAGGGGGCTCTGGGGCCAACGTCCTGACTTTC. Protein sequence: CASMPGGSGANVLTF.

J is TRBJ2-2 and V is TRBV7-8; D may be TRBD2 (6 bases). The ends were cut back, 8 bases at V and 16 bases at J, with 26 bases in the middle. This CDR3 spans 14 amino acids. The germline V gene has CDR1 SGHVS and CDR2 FQNEAQ. The DNA for the CDR3 is TGTGCCAGCGGGGGGTTGGCACCATTGAATGAGTGGTTTTTT. It translates to CASGGLAPLNEWFF. Full variable domain (outside the CDR3, taken from reference TRBV7-8 and TRBJ2-2): GAGVSQSPRYKVAKRGQDVALRCDPISGHVSLFWYQQALGQGPEFLTYFQNEAQLDKSGLPSDRFFAERPEGSVSTLKIQRTQQEDSAVYLCASGGLAPLNEWFFGEGSRLTVL.

V is TRBV11-3 and J is TRBJ2-3, with D unclear. The CDR3 covers 13 residues. V was cut by 6 bases and J by 8 bases, with 15 bases left in between. The germline V gene encodes CDR1 SGHNT and CDR2 YENEEA. The CDR3 is CASRHTLRTTQYF. The CDR3 nucleotides are TGTGCCAGCAGACACACGCTCCGGACTACGCAGTATTTT.

The chain uses TRBV19 and TRBJ2-1; 9 bases align to TRBD2. Germline V gene sequence: CDR1 LNHDA, CDR2 SQIVND (reference sequence). V lost 3 bases to trimming and J lost 3 bases; unmatched junction nucleotides: 3. The length of the CDR3 is 15 residues. The CDR3 DNA is TGTGCCAGTAGTATTCTAGCGGGAAACTACAATGAGCAGTTCTTC. It is translated as CASSILAGNYNEQFF.

V usage is TRBV7-2 and J usage is TRBJ2-7; D possibly corresponds to TRBD2 (6 bases). Per germline, CDR1 SGHTA and CDR2 FQGNSA. Trimming took off 10 bases at V and 5 bases at J, with 18 bases between the two ends. The CDR3 covers 13 residues. The CDR3 region is CATGVSSVHEQYF. CDR3 sequence (DNA): TGTGCCACGGGGGTTTCTTCGGTCCACGAGCAGTACTTC. Full variable domain (missing parts from reference TRBV7-2 and TRBJ2-7): GAGVSQSPSNKVTEKGKDVELRCDPISGHTALYWYRQSLGQGLEFLIYFQGNSAPDKSGLPSDRFSAERTGGSVSTLTIQRTQQEDSAVYLCATGVSSVHEQYFGPGTRLTVT.

CDR3 loop: CASSPLGTGEYNEQFF. For the CDR3, the DNA is TGTGCCAGCTCACCACTGGGGACGGGAGAATACAATGAGCAGTTCTTC. The genes are TRBV18 and TRBJ2-1, with D possibly matching TRBD2 (6 bases). CDR1 and CDR2 (germline): KGHSH, LQKENI. The V and J ends lost 1 base and 4 bases respectively, with 14 bases between them. The length of the CDR3 is 16 residues.

This clone was picked up many times. V is TRBV5-1 and J is TRBJ2-5; no reliable D call. Per germline, CDR1 SGHRS and CDR2 YFSETQ. Trimming removed 4 bases from V and 5 bases from J, with 24 bases in between. This CDR3 has 17 amino acids. CDR3 protein: CASSRKPSQDFRETQYF. As DNA, the CDR3 is TGCGCCAGCAGCAGGAAGCCGAGTCAAGATTTCCGTGAGACCCAGTACTTC.

V usage is TRBV2 and J usage is TRBJ2-5; weak D call: TRBD1 (6 bases). CDR1 and CDR2 (germline): SNHLY, FYNNEI. With 11 bases removed from V and 4 bases from J, the gap between germline ends came to 20 bases. This CDR3 is 14 amino acids long. CDR3 sequence: CAGTIQGRGETQYF. The CDR3, as DNA: TGTGCCGGGACGATACAGGGTCGGGGAGAGACCCAGTACTTC.

V and J are TRBV6-5 and TRBJ2-1; tentatively, D is TRBD2 (5 bases). This CDR3 comprises 13 residues. Trimming removed 10 bases at V and 3 bases at J, with 13 bases between. The germline gives CDR1 MNHEY, CDR2 SVGAGI. The CDR3 is CATRSGVYNEQFF. The CDR3 DNA follows: TGTGCCACCCGTTCCGGGGTCTACAATGAGCAGTTCTTC.

This clone was seen more than once but under ten times. V is TRBV11-2 and J is TRBJ1-1; 8 positions match TRBD1. CDR1 is SGHAT and CDR2 is FQNNGV in the germline V gene. V shed 5 bases and J 11 bases; nucleotides not matched to a gene: 10. This CDR3 spans 13 amino acids. This CDR3 is CASSTAGGSVAFF. CDR3 nucleotide sequence: TGTGCCAGCAGCACCGCAGGGGGCAGTGTCGCTTTCTTT.

The chain carries TRBV6-1 and TRBJ2-5, with D maybe TRBD1 (7 bases). The V and J ends lost 4 bases and 4 bases respectively, with 16 bases between them. The CDR3 consists of 15 residues. CDR1 MNHNS and CDR2 SASEGT come from the germline V gene. CDR3 DNA: TGTGCCAGCAGTGCCGGGGGCAGGGGGGTAGAGACCCAGTACTTC. It yields the protein CASSAGGRGVETQYF.

Comment on this clone: This same CDR3 is encoded by further DNA sequences in the sample. The chain uses TRBV10-3 and TRBJ1-3, with D possibly matching TRBD1 (6 bases). The CDR3 totals 15 residues. Germline CDR1 and CDR2: ENHRY and SYGVKD. Trimming removed 3 bases at V and 2 bases at J, with 11 bases between. CDR3 in amino acids: CAISEGGAPGNTIYF. In nucleotides, the CDR3 is TGTGCCATCAGTGAAGGGGGGGCGCCTGGAAACACCATATATTTT.

V and J are TRBV30 and TRBJ1-1, with D uncertain. Trimming took 0 bases from V and 4 from J, leaving 9 bases between them. Per germline, CDR1 GTSNPN and CDR2 SVGIG (reference sequence). The CDR3 is 13 amino acids. The CDR3 is CAWSVRLGTEAFF. CDR3 DNA sequence: TGTGCCTGGAGTGTAAGATTGGGCACTGAAGCTTTCTTT.

This clone has just a few counts. CDR3 amino acids: CASSPQGLGGYTF. CDR3 nucleotides: TGTGCCAGCTCACCCCAGGGCCTCGGCGGCTACACCTTC. This chain uses TRBV18 with TRBJ1-2; perhaps TRBD1 as D (5 bases). Germline-derived CDR1 and CDR2 are KGHSH and LQKENI. The CDR3 loop spans 13 amino acids. V lost 3 bases to trimming and J lost 8 bases, with 13 bases between them.

The CDR3 region is CASSPGLAGADEQYF. The CDR3, as DNA: TGTGCCAGCAGCCCGGGACTAGCGGGAGCCGACGAGCAGTACTTC. This sequence joins TRBV5-4 and TRBJ2-7, with TRBD2 matching over 14 bases. V was clipped by 4 bases and J by 5 bases; unmatched bases: 5. The length of the CDR3 is 15 residues. Per germline, CDR1 SGHNT and CDR2 YYREEE (reference sequence).

The rearrangement uses TRBV5-3 and TRBJ2-5; D remains ambiguous. TRBV5-3 has ORF status, its function being uncertain. With 8 bases removed from V and 7 bases from J, the gap between germline ends came to 15 bases. CDR3 size: 12 residues. The CDR3 DNA is TGTGCCAGCAGCAACGATGGGCGGACCCAGTACTTC. This encodes CASSNDGRTQYF.

The V call is TRBV18, the J call TRBJ2-7; 7 bases are shared with TRBD1. The CDR3 covers 13 residues. Germline CDR1 reads KGHSH; CDR2 reads LQKENI. V shed 6 bases and J 2 bases; nucleotides not matched to a gene: 4. This chain's CDR3 is CASSGTAAYEQYF. The CDR3 DNA reads as TGTGCCAGCTCCGGGACAGCAGCCTACGAGCAGTACTTC.

The CDR3: CSVAPGTGENRYTQYF. DNA for the CDR3: TGCAGCGTTGCCCCGGGGACAGGGGAAAATAGATATACGCAGTATTTT. This sequence joins TRBV29-1 and TRBJ2-3, with 10 positions matching TRBD1. Germline assignment: CDR1 SQVTM and CDR2 ANQGSEA. The CDR3 contains 16 residues. The V gene end was trimmed by 4 bases and the J gene end by 7 bases; junction bases not matched to a gene: 14.

This clone was counted once. This sample also contains other DNA sequences that code for the same CDR3. CDR3 nucleotide sequence: TGTGCCAGCAGTTACAGCTTGGGCAATCAGCCCCAGCATTTT. Its protein product is CASSYSLGNQPQHF. The chain couples TRBV6-5 to TRBJ1-5, with D hard to call. Per the germline V gene, CDR1 is MNHEY and CDR2 is SVGAGI. The CDR3 covers 14 residues. The V gene lost 2 bases and the J gene lost 2 bases, with 7 bases spanning the gap.

This CDR3 is CASSLDQIGEAFF. CDR3 DNA: TGTGCCAGCAGCTTAGATCAGATTGGGGAAGCTTTCTTT. The chain uses TRBV11-2 and TRBJ1-1, with no clear D. The CDR3 consists of 13 residues. The ends were cut back, 0 bases at V and 8 bases at J, with 10 bases in the middle. Germline V gene lookup returns CDR1 SGHAT and CDR2 FQNNGV.

This chain joins TRBV11-2 and TRBJ2-7; a weak D match, TRBD1 (5 bases). The CDR3 is made up of 16 amino acids. Trimming removed 2 bases at V and 6 bases at J, with 20 bases between. Germline CDR1 and CDR2: SGHAT and FQNNGV. CDR3 nucleotides: TGTGCCAGCAGCTTATTAGGGGTAGGGGATGAGCTCGAGCAGTACTTC. Translated, it gives CASSLLGVGDELEQYF.

This clone has at least ten counts. J is TRBJ2-7 and V is TRBV15; tentative D call: TRBD1 (5 bases). Germline V gene data show CDR1 as LNHNV and CDR2 as YYDKDF (reference sequence). V dropped 0 bases and J dropped 4 bases, with 10 bases sitting between them. The CDR3 length is 14 residues. CDR3 coding DNA: TGTGCCACCAGCAGAGATTTAGGGGTTTACGAGCAGTACTTC. Encoded protein: CATSRDLGVYEQYF.

Judged by abundance, this clone is medium-sized. The genes are TRBV2 and TRBJ2-7, with 8 bases fitting TRBD2. Germline V CDR1 and CDR2: SNHLY, FYNNEI. There are 14 residues in the CDR3. J lost 9 bases, V lost 11 bases, and 18 bases had no gene match. DNA of the CDR3: TGTGCCGCAACCCAGGGACTAGATAATTCAGGGCAGTACTTC. Encoded protein: CAATQGLDNSGQYF.

The V call is TRBV30, the J call TRBJ2-7, with 15 positions matching TRBD2. The CDR3 runs 15 residues. Germline V lookup: CDR1 GTSNPN, CDR2 SVGIG (reference sequence). Trimming removed 1 base from V and 5 bases from J; junction bases left unmatched: 3. The CDR3 reads CAWSAGLAGGDEQYF. The CDR3 nucleotides read TGTGCCTGGAGTGCGGGACTAGCGGGAGGAGACGAGCAGTACTTC. Full variable domain (rest looked up from reference TRBV30 and TRBJ2-7): SQTIHQWPATLVQPVGSPLSLECTVEGTSNPNLYWYRQAAGRGLQLLFYSVGIGQISSEVPQNLSASRPQDRQFILSSKKLLLSDSGFYLCAWSAGLAGGDEQYFGPGTRLTVT.

The sample holds a few counts of this clone. V gene TRBV11-2 combines with J gene TRBJ2-7; TRBD2 aligns across 13 bases. Looked up from germline, CDR1 is SGHAT and CDR2 is FQNNGV. J lost 3 bases, V lost 5 bases, and 7 bases had no gene match. This CDR3 region has 16 residues. In DNA, the CDR3 is TGTGCCAGCAGCCACGGACTAGCGGGAGCGAACTACGAGCAGTACTTC. This sequence encodes CASSHGLAGANYEQYF.

This sequence joins TRBV10-1 and TRBJ1-2; weak D call: TRBD1 (5 bases). The CDR3 loop spans 15 amino acids. Germline-derived CDR1 and CDR2 are WNHNN and SYGVQD (reference sequence). Deletions cut 0 bases from V and 3 bases from J, with 11 bases between. As DNA, the CDR3 is TGCGCCAGCAGTGAGTCAAGGGGCGGCTACTATGGCTACACCTTC. Protein: CASSESRGGYYGYTF.

The chain is built from TRBV5-4 and TRBJ2-1, with D unresolved. From germline, CDR1 is SGHNT and CDR2 YYREEE (reference sequence). Between the trimmed V and J ends, which lost 5 bases and 7 bases, there was a span of 7 bases. This CDR3 is built from 11 residues. The CDR3 loop reads CASRSGNEQFF. The CDR3 nucleotides read TGTGCCAGCAGATCTGGTAATGAGCAGTTCTTC.

The sample holds a few counts of this clone. V is TRBV28 and J is TRBJ1-1; possibly TRBD1 for D (5 bases). V gave up 6 bases and J gave up 1 base, with 12 bases separating them. Germline loops: CDR1 MDHEN, CDR2 SYDVKM. The CDR3 consists of 14 residues. The CDR3 DNA is TGTGCCAGCAGACTAATTACAGGGAACACTGAAGCTTTCTTT. Residues: CASRLITGNTEAFF.

The sample holds many counts of this clone. The CDR3 sequence: CASSTGTSGSYEQFF. DNA of the CDR3: TGTGCCAGCAGCACCGGGACTAGCGGGAGTTATGAGCAGTTCTTC. The V and J genes are TRBV9 and TRBJ2-1, with 14 nucleotides matching TRBD2. The CDR3 has 15 amino acids. The J segment lost 8 bases and the V segment lost 4 bases, leaving 5 bases of the junction unmatched. The germline V gene has CDR1 SGDLS and CDR2 YYNGEE.

The chain links TRBV11-3 to TRBJ2-1; D is perhaps TRBD1 or TRBD2 (5 bases each). Germline CDR1 is SGHNT and CDR2 is YENEEA. This CDR3 is 13 amino acids long. V was shortened by 5 bases and J by 10 bases, with 15 bases between the two germline ends. The CDR3 coding sequence is TGTGCCAGCAGCCCTGGGGCCGGGGCCGAGCAGTTCTTC. Protein product: CASSPGAGAEQFF.

This clone was seen only a few times. The chain uses TRBV6-6 and TRBJ2-7; possibly TRBD2 for D (6 bases). The CDR3 has 12 amino acids. Trimming removed 5 bases at V and 5 bases at J, with 10 bases between. The germline V gene has CDR1 MNHNY and CDR2 SVGAGI (reference sequence). The CDR3 reads CASSRLVHEQYF. The CDR3 nucleotides are TGTGCCAGCAGTCGACTAGTCCACGAGCAGTACTTC.

The chain combines TRBV10-2 with TRBJ2-7; D could derive from TRBD1 or TRBD2 (5 bases each). Trimming stripped 7 bases from V and 1 base from J, with 14 bases between. Germline assignment: CDR1 WSHSY and CDR2 SAAADI. The CDR3 totals 14 residues. CDR3 in amino acids: CASKAQEVSYEQYF. The CDR3 DNA is TGCGCCAGCAAGGCACAGGAGGTGTCCTACGAGCAGTACTTC.